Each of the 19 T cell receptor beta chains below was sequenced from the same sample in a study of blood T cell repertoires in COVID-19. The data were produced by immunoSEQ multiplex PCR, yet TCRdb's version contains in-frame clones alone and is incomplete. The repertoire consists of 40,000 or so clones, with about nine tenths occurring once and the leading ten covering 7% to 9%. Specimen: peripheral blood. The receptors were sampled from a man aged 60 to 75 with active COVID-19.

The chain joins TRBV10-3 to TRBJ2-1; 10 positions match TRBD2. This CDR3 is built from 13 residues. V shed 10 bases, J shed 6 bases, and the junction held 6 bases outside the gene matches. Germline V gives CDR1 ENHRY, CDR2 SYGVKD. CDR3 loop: CATRAGGSNEQFF. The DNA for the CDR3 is TGTGCCACCCGAGCGGGAGGGAGCAATGAGCAGTTCTTC.

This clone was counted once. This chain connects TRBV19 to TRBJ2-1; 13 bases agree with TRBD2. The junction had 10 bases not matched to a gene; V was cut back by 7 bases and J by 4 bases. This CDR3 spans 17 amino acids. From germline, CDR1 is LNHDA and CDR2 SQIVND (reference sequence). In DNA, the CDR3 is TGTGCCAGTATGGGGACTAGCGGGACCCTTACTTACAATGAGCAGTTCTTC. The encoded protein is CASMGTSGTLTYNEQFF.

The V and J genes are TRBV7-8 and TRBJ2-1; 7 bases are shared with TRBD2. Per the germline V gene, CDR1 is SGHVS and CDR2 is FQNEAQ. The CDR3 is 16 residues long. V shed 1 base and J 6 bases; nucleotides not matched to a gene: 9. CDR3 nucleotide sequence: TGTGCCAGCAGCTTAGGCAGTCGCGGGAGTGCCAATGAGCAGTTCTTC. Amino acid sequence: CASSLGSRGSANEQFF.

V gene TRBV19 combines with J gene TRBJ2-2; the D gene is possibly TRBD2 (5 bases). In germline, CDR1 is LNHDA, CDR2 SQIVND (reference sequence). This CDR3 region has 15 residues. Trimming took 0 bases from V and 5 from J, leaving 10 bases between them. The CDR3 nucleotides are TGTGCCAGTAGTATAGATCCATCGGGAACCGGGGAGCTGTTTTTT. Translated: CASSIDPSGTGELFF.

CDR3 coding DNA: TGTGCCAGTAGTATCGGGGGGTCCAGTGAGCAGTTCTTC. Residues: CASSIGGSSEQFF. The chain employs TRBV19 and TRBJ2-1; TRBD2 matches at 7 bases. The germline V gene has CDR1 LNHDA and CDR2 SQIVND (reference sequence). The CDR3 has 13 residues. The junction had 5 bases not matched to a gene; V was cut back by 3 bases and J by 9 bases.

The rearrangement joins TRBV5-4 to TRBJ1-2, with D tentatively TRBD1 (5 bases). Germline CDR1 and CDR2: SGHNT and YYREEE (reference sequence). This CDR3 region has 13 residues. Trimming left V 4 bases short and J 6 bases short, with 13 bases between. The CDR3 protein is CASSPRASDGYTF. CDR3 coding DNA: TGTGCCAGCAGCCCCAGGGCTTCCGATGGCTACACCTTC.

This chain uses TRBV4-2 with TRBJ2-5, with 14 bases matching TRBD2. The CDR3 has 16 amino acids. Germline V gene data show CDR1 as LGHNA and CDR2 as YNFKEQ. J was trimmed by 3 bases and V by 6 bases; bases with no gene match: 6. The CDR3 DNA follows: TGTGCCAGCAGTCCCGGGACTAGCGGGAGAGAAGAGACCCAGTACTTC. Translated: CASSPGTSGREETQYF.

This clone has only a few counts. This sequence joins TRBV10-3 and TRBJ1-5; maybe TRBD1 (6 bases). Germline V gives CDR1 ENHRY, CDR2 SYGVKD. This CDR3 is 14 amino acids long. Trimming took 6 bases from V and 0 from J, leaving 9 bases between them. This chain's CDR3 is CAIRGQSSNQPQHF. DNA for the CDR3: TGTGCCATCAGAGGACAGTCTAGCAATCAGCCCCAGCATTTT.

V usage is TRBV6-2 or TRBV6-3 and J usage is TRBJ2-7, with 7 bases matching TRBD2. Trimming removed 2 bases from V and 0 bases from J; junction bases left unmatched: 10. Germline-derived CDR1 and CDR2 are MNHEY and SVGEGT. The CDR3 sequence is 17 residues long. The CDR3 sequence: CASSYPPRGSPSYEQYF. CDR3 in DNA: TGTGCCAGCAGTTACCCTCCTCGCGGGAGTCCCTCCTACGAGCAGTACTTC.

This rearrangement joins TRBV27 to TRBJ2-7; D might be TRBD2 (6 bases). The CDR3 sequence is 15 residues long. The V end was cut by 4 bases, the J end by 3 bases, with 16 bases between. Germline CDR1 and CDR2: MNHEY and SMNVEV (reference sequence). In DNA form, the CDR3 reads TGTGCCAGCAGTTATACGGCGGGACCGTTCTACGAGCAGTACTTC. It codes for CASSYTAGPFYEQYF.

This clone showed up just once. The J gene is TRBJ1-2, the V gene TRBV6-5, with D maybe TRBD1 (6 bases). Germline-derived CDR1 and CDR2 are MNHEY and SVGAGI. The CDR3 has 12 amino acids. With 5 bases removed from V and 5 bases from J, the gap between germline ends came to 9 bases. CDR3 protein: CASSPGVYGYTF. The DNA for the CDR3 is TGTGCCAGCAGTCCAGGGGTTTATGGCTACACCTTC.

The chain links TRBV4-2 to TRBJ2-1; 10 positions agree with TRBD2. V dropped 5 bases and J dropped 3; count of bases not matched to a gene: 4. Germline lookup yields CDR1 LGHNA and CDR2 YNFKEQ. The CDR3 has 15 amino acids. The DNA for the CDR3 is TGTGCCAGCAGCTCCGGACTAGCGGTCTACAATGAGCAGTTCTTC. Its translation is CASSSGLAVYNEQFF.

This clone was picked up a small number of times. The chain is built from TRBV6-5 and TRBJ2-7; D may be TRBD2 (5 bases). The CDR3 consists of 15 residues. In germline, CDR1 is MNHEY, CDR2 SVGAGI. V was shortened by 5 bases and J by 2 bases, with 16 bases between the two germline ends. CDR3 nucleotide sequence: TGTGCCAGCAGTCCTCTTGGGGTAGCGACCTACGAGCAGTACTTC. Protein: CASSPLGVATYEQYF.

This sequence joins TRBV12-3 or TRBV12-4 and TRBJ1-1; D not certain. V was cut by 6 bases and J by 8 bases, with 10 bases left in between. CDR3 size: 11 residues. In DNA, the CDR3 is TGTGCCAGCAGCCCGGGTTACGAAGCTTTCTTT. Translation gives CASSPGYEAFF.

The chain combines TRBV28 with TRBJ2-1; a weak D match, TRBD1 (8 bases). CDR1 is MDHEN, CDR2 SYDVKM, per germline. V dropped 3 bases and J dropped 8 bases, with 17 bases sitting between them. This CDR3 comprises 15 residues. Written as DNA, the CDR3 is TGTGCCAGCAGTTTGAGGCAGGGGGCGGGGGATGAGCAGTTCTTC. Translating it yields CASSLRQGAGDEQFF.

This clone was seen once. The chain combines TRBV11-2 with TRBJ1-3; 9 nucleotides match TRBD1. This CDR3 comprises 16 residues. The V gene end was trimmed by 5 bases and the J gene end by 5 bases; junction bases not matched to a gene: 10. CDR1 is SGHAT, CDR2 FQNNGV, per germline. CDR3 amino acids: CASSGYRDRVRNTIYF. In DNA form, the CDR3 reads TGTGCCAGCAGCGGGTACCGGGACAGGGTGAGAAACACCATATATTTT.

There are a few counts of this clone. The CDR3 here is CASGSLGTGELFF. CDR3 DNA: TGTGCTAGTGGCTCACTAGGGACCGGGGAGCTGTTTTTT. The chain uses TRBV12-5 and TRBJ2-2; weak D call: TRBD2 (5 bases). The CDR3 has 13 amino acids. Trimming removed 6 bases at V and 5 bases at J, with 10 bases between. Per the germline V gene, CDR1 is LGHNT and CDR2 is FRNRAP.

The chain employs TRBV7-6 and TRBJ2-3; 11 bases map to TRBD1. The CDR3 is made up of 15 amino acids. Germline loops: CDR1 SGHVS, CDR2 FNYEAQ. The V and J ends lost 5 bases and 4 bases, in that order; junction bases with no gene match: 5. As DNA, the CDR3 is TGTGCCAGCAGCCTAGGGACAGGGGGAGCAGATACGCAGTATTTT. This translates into CASSLGTGGADTQYF.

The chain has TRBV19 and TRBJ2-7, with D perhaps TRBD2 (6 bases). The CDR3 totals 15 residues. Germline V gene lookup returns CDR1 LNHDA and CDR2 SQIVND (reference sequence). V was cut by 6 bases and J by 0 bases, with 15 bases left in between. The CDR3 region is CASSRRDSRSYEQYF. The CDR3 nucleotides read TGTGCCAGTAGCCGAAGGGACTCCCGCTCCTACGAGCAGTACTTC.